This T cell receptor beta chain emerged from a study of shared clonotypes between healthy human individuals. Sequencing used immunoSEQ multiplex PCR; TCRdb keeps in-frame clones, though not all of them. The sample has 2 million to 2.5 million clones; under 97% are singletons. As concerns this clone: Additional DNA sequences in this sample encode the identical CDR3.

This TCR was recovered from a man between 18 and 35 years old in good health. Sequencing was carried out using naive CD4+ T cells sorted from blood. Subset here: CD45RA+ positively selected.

The CDR3 nucleotides read TGTGCCTGGAGTGTTGGGGGGGTCAATGAAAAACTGTTTTTT. Translated: CAWSVGGVNEKLFF. The J gene is TRBJ1-4, the V gene TRBV30; weak D call: TRBD1 (5 bases). The CDR3 runs 14 residues. The V and J ends lost 0 bases and 5 bases respectively, with 10 bases between them. Per the germline V gene, CDR1 is GTSNPN and CDR2 is SVGIG (reference sequence).